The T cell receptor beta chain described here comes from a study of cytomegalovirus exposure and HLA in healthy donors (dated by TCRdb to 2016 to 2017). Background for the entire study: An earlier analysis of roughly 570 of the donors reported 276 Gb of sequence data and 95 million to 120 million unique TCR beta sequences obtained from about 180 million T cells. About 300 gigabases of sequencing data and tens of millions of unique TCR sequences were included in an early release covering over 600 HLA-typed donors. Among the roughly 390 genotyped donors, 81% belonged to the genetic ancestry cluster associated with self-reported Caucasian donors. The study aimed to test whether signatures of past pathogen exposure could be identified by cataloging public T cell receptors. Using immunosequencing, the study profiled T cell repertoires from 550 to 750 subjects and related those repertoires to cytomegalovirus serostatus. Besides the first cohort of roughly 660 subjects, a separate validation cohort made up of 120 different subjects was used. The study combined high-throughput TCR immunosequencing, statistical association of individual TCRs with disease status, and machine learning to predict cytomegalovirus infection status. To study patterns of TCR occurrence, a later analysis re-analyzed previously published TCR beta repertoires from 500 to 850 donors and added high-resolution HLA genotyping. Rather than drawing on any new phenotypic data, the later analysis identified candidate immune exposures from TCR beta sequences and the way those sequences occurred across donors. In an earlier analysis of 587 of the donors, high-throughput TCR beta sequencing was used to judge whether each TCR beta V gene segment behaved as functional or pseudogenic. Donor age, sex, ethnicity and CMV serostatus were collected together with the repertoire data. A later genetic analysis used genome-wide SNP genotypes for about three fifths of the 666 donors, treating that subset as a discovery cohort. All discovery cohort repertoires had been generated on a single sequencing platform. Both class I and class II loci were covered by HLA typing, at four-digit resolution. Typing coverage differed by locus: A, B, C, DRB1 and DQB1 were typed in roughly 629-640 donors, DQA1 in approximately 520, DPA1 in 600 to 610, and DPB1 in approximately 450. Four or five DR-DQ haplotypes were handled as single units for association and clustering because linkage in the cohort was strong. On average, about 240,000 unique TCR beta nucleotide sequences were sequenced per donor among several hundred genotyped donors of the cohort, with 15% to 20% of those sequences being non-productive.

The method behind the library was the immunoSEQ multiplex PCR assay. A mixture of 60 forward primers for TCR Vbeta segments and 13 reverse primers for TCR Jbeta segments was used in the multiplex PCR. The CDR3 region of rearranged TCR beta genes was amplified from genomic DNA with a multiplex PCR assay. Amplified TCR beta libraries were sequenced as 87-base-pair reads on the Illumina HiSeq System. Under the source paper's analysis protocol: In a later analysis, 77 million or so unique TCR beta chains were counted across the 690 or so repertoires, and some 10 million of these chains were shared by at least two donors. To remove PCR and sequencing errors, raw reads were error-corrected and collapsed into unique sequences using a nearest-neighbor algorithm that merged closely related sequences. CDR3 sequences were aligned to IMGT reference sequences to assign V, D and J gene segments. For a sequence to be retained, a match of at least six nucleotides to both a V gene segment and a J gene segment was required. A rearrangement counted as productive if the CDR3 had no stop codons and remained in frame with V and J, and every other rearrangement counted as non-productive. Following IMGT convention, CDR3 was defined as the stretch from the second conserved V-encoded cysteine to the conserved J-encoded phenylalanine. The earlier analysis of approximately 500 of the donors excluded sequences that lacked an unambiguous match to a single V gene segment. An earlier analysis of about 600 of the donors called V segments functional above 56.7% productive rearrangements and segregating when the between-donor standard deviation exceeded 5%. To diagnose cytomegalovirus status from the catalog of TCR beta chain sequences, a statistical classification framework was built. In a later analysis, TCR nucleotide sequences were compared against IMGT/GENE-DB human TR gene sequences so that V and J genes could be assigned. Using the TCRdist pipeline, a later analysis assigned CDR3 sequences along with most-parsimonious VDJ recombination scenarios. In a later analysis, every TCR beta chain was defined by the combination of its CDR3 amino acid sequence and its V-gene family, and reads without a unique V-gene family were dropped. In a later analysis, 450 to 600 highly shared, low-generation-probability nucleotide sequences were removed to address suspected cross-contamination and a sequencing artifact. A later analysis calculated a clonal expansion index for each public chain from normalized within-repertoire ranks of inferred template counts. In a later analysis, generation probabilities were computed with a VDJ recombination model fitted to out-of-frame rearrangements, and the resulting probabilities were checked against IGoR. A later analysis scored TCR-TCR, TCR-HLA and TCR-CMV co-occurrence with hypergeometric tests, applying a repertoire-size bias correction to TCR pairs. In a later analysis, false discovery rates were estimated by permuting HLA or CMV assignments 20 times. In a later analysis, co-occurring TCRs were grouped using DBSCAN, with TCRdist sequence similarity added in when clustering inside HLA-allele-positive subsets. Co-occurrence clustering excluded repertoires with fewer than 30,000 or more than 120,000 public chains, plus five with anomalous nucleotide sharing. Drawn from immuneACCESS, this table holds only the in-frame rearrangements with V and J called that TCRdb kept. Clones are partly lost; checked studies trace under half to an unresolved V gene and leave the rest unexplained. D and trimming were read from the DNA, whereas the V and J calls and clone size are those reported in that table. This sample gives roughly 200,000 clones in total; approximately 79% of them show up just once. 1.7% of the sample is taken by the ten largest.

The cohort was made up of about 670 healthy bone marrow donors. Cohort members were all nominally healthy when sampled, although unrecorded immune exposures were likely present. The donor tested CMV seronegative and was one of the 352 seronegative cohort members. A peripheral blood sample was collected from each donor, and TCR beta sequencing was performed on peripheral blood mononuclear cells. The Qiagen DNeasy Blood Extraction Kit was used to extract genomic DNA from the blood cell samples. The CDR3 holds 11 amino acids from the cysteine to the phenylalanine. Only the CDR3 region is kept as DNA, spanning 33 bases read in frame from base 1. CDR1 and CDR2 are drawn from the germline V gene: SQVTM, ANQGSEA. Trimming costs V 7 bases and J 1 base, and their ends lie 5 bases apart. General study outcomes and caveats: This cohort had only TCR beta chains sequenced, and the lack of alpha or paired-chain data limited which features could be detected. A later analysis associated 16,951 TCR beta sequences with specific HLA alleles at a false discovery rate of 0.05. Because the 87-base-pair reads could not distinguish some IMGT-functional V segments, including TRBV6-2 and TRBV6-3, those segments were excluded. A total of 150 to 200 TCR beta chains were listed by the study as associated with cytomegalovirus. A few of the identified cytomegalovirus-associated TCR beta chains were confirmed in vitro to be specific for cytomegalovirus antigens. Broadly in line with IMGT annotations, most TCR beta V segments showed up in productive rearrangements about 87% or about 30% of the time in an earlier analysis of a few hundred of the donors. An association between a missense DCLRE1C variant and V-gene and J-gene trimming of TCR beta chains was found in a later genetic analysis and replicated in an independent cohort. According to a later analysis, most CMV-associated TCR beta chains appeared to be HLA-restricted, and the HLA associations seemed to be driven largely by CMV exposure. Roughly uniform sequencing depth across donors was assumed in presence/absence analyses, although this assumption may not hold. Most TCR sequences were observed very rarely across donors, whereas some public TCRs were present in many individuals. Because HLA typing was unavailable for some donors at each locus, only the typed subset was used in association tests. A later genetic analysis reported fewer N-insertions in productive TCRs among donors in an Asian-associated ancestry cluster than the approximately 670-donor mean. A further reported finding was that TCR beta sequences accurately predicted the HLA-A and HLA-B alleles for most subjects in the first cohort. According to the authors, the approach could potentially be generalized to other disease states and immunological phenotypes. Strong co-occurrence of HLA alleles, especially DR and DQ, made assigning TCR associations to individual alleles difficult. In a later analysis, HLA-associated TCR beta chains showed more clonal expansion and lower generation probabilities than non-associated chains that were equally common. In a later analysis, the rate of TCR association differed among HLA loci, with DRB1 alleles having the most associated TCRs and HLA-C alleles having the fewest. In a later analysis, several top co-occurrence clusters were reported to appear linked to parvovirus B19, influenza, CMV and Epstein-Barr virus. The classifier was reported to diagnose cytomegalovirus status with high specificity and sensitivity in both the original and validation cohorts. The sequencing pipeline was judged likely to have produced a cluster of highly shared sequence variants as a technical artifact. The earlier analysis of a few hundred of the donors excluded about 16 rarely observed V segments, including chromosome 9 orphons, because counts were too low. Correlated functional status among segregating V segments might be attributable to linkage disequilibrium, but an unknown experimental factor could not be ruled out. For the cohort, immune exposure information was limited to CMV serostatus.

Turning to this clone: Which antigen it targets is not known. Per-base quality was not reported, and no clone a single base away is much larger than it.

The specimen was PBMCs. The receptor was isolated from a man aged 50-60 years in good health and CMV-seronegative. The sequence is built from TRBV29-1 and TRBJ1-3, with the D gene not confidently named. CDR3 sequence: CSGGSGNTIYF. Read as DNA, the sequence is TGCAGCGGCGGTTCTGGAAACACCATATATTTT. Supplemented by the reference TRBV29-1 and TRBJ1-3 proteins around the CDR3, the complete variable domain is SAVISQKPSRDICQRGTSLTIQCQVDSQVTMMFWYRQQPGQSLTLIATANQGSEATYESGFVIDKFPISRPNLTFSTLTVSNMSPEDSSIYLCSGGSGNTIYFGEGSWLTVV.